This TCR beta chain was identified in a study of blood T cell repertoires in COVID-19. The CDR3 totals 15 residues. Between the trimmed V and J ends, which lost 3 bases and 3 bases, there was a span of 14 bases. Germline CDR1 and CDR2: DFQATT and SNEGSKA (reference sequence). Generated by immunoSEQ multiplex PCR, the TCRdb table keeps only in-frame clones and is missing some. Here the sample spans about 170,000 clones, roughly 80% being singletons. The gene calls are TRBV20-1 and TRBJ1-4, with D perhaps matching TRBD1 (6 bases). The clonotype was recovered from a woman of 80 years or more with COVID-19, enrolled during active disease. Sample: peripheral blood. The CDR3: CSASGQLRANEKLFF. CDR3 bases: TGCAGTGCTAGTGGACAGTTAAGGGCTAATGAAAAACTGTTTTTT.